The 20 T cell receptor beta chains presented below share a single source sample, sequenced in a study of cytomegalovirus exposure and HLA in healthy donors. 13 Jbeta primers and 60 Vbeta primers were used for the PCR. Measured with immunoSEQ multiplex PCR; TCRdb has only the in-frame clones, and not every one. Of approximately 110,000 clones listed, 77% are singletons. Input material: PBMCs. These receptor sequences come from a woman aged 40 to 50 in good health and CMV-seropositive.

The rearrangement joins TRBV15 to TRBJ2-7; 9 nucleotides line up with TRBD1. This CDR3 has 15 amino acids. Germline CDR1 LNHNV, CDR2 YYDKDF (reference sequence). V gave up 4 bases and J gave up 6 bases; unmatched junction bases: 10. CDR3 residues: CATSTKTGGGFEQYF. In DNA, the CDR3 is TGTGCCACCAGCACAAAGACAGGGGGGGGCTTCGAGCAGTACTTC.

This chain joins TRBV28 and TRBJ1-3; 8 bases agree with TRBD1. The J segment lost 1 base and the V segment lost 2 bases, leaving 7 bases of the junction unmatched. The CDR3 contains 17 residues. The V gene's germline CDR1 is MDHEN and CDR2 SYDVKM. The CDR3 DNA reads as TGTGCCAGCAGTTTACCCGGGACAGGAATTTCTGGAAACACCATATATTTT. Translation gives CASSLPGTGISGNTIYF.

The rearrangement links TRBV19 to TRBJ2-7, with a weak D call TRBD2 (5 bases). Germline loops: CDR1 LNHDA, CDR2 SQIVND (reference sequence). V shed 3 bases and J shed 6 bases, with 12 bases lying between them. CDR3 length: 13 amino acids. In DNA form, the CDR3 reads TGTGCCAGTAGTATCCGGGCCAGCGGCGAGCAGTACTTC. Its protein is CASSIRASGEQYF.

A remark on this clone: An end of the junction differs from the germline gene, which may be a read error. The CDR3 sequence: CSSSFTYEQYF. In nucleotides, the CDR3 is TGTTCCAGCAGTTTTACCTACGAGCAGTACTTC. The chain uses TRBV7-9 and TRBJ2-7; D gene ambiguous. Germline CDR1 SEHNR, CDR2 FQNEAQ (reference sequence). The CDR3 is 11 amino acids.

This sequence joins TRBV4-1 and TRBJ2-1; D gene unclear. CDR3 length: 14 residues. Deletions cut 1 base from V and 9 bases from J, with 13 bases between. Germline CDR1 and CDR2: MGHRA and YSYEKL. The CDR3 DNA follows: TGCGCCAGCAGCCAAGTAGAGTTTACGGGTGAGCAGTTCTTC. It is translated as CASSQVEFTGEQFF.

V gene TRBV5-1 combines with J gene TRBJ2-3; D perhaps matches TRBD2 (5 bases). V gave up 0 bases and J gave up 3 bases, with 5 bases separating them. Germline lookup yields CDR1 SGHRS and CDR2 YFSETQ. The CDR3 runs 13 residues. CDR3 region: CASSLGGTDTQYF. CDR3 bases: TGCGCCAGCAGCTTGGGCGGGACAGATACGCAGTATTTT.

The chain is built from TRBV5-1 and TRBJ1-4, with TRBD1 as a possible D gene (6 bases). Germline CDR1 is SGHRS and CDR2 is YFSETQ. This CDR3 has 14 amino acids. Trimming took 4 bases from V and 7 from J, leaving 14 bases between them. The CDR3 protein is CASSPQGRVEKLFF. CDR3 sequence (DNA): TGCGCCAGCAGCCCCCAGGGGAGGGTTGAAAAACTGTTTTTT.

The genes are TRBV6-1 and TRBJ1-1, with D possibly TRBD1 on 6 matching bases. Trimming pared 6 bases from V and 8 bases from J, leaving 19 bases between. CDR1 is MNHNS, CDR2 SASEGT, per germline. The CDR3 spans 14 residues. The CDR3 DNA follows: TGTGCCAGCAGGGGACAAGGGATGACTTCCGAAGCTTTCTTT. This sequence encodes CASRGQGMTSEAFF.

The chain links TRBV5-1 to TRBJ1-1; D is unresolved. Germline V gene data show CDR1 as SGHRS and CDR2 as YFSETQ. The CDR3 contains 14 residues. Between the trimmed V and J ends, which lost 4 bases and 5 bases, there was a span of 15 bases. The chain's CDR3 is CASSLTGLGTEAFF. The CDR3 DNA sequence: TGCGCCAGCAGCCTGACCGGACTCGGAACTGAAGCTTTCTTT. Full variable domain (rest looked up from reference TRBV5-1 and TRBJ1-1): KAGVTQTPRYLIKTRGQQVTLSCSPISGHRSVSWYQQTPGQGLQFLFEYFSETQRNKGNFPGRFSGRQFSNSRSEMNVSTLELGDSALYLCASSLTGLGTEAFFGQGTRLTVV.

V and J are TRBV10-2 and TRBJ2-7; TRBD1 matches at 7 bases. CDR3 length equals 13 residues. V dropped 6 bases and J dropped 2; count of bases not matched to a gene: 4. Germline V lookup: CDR1 WSHSY, CDR2 SAAADI. The CDR3 nucleotides are TGCGCCAGCAGACAGGGGTCCCCCTACGAGCAGTACTTC. This encodes CASRQGSPYEQYF.

The chain combines TRBV5-6 with TRBJ1-6; unclear D gene. Between the trimmed V and J ends, which lost 4 bases and 7 bases, there was a span of 12 bases. CDR3 length: 14 amino acids. CDR1 is SGHDT, CDR2 YYEEEE, per germline. The CDR3 nucleotides read TGTGCCAGCAGCCCTCACCCGGGAAATTCACCCCTCCACTTT. Translating gives CASSPHPGNSPLHF.

The rearrangement joins TRBV28 to TRBJ1-1, with unresolved D. Trimming shortened V by 5 bases and J by 0 bases, and 22 bases separated the two germline ends. The germline V gene has CDR1 MDHEN and CDR2 SYDVKM. CDR3 size: 18 residues. CDR3 DNA: TGTGCCAGCAGTCCTCTCCTCCCAGCCGGGAAGCTGAACACTGAAGCTTTCTTT. Translating it yields CASSPLLPAGKLNTEAFF.

As concerns this clone: Other DNA sequences in this sample translate to the same CDR3. This chain joins TRBV2 and TRBJ1-6; D may be TRBD1 (5 bases). The CDR3 is 15 amino acids. V lost 2 bases to trimming and J lost 6 bases, with 11 bases between them. Germline V gene data show CDR1 as SNHLY and CDR2 as FYNNEI. CDR3 in DNA: TGTGCCAGCAGTGAATTCCGGGGGGGTAATTCACCCCTCCACTTT. Its protein is CASSEFRGGNSPLHF.

The CDR3 region is CATSREPTGNYGYTF. CDR3 DNA: TGTGCCACCAGCAGAGAACCGACAGGGAACTATGGCTACACCTTC. The chain employs TRBV15 and TRBJ1-2; TRBD1 agrees at 7 bases. This CDR3 region has 15 residues. J lost 2 bases, V lost 0 bases, and 3 bases had no gene match. The germline gives CDR1 LNHNV, CDR2 YYDKDF (reference sequence). Full variable domain (outside the CDR3, taken from reference TRBV15 and TRBJ1-2): DAMVIQNPRYQVTQFGKPVTLSCSQTLNHNVMYWYQQKSSQAPKLLFHYYDKDFNNEADTPDNFQSRRPNTSFCFLDIRSPGLGDTAMYLCATSREPTGNYGYTFGSGTRLTVV.

The chain recombines TRBV10-2 with TRBJ2-5, with 15 bases identical to TRBD2. The DNA end lines up better with TRBJ2-7; the J call may be wrong. CDR1 and CDR2 (germline): WSHSY, SAAADI. The CDR3 contains 17 residues. The CDR3 sequence: CASSESRTSGRVYEQYF. The CDR3 region has the DNA TGCGCCAGCAGTGAGTCGCGGACTAGCGGGAGGGTATACGAGCAGTACTTC.

A few counts support this clone. The V and J genes are TRBV6-6 and TRBJ2-2; 8 bases map to TRBD2. The V and J ends lost 2 bases and 5 bases, in that order; junction bases with no gene match: 4. The CDR3 is 15 residues long. Looked up from germline, CDR1 is MNHNY and CDR2 is SVGAGI (reference sequence). The CDR3 region has the DNA TGTGCCAGCAGTTACATAGCGGGGACTACCGGGGAGCTGTTTTTT. The encoded protein is CASSYIAGTTGELFF.

The CDR3 sequence is CASSRRDRQETQYF. DNA for the CDR3: TGCGCCAGCAGCCGCCGGGACAGGCAAGAGACCCAGTACTTC. The chain is built from TRBV4-1 and TRBJ2-5; TRBD1 agrees at 8 bases. Germline V lookup: CDR1 MGHRA, CDR2 YSYEKL. The CDR3 extends over 14 amino acids. The trim removed 4 bases at V and 2 bases at J, leaving 3 bases unmatched.

This clone has only one observation. The rearrangement joins TRBV28 to TRBJ2-2; no firm D call. The CDR3 sequence is 12 residues long. The germline V and J ends were trimmed by 8 bases and 4 bases, with 8 bases remaining between them. Germline V lookup: CDR1 MDHEN, CDR2 SYDVKM. The CDR3 sequence: CASAVGTGELFF. The CDR3 DNA is TGTGCCAGCGCGGTGGGCACCGGGGAGCTGTTTTTT.

This chain connects TRBV19 to TRBJ2-3; 15 bases are a match to TRBD2. V was pared by 6 bases and J by 5 bases, with 6 bases of the junction left unmatched. The CDR3 sequence is 16 residues long. Germline V gene lookup returns CDR1 LNHDA and CDR2 SQIVND (reference sequence). The CDR3 nucleotides read TGTGCCAGTAGGAGGACTAGCGGGAGGGCCGGAGATACGCAGTATTTT. This sequence encodes CASRRTSGRAGDTQYF.

This rearrangement joins TRBV5-1 to TRBJ2-7; a possible D gene is TRBD2 (6 bases). CDR1 is SGHRS, CDR2 YFSETQ, per germline. V was clipped by 4 bases and J by 1 base, with 9 bases between them. The CDR3 sequence is 13 residues long. CDR3 loop: CASSLTSSYEQYF. In nucleotides, the CDR3 is TGCGCCAGCAGCCTGACTAGTTCCTACGAGCAGTACTTC.